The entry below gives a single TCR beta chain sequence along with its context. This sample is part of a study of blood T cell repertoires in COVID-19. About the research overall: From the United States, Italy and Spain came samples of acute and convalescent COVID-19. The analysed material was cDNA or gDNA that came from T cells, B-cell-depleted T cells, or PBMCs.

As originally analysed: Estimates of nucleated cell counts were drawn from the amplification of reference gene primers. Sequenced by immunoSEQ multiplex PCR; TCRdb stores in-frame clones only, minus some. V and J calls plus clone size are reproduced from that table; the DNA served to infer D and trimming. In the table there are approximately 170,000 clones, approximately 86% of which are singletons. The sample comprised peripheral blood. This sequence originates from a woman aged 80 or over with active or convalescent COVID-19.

The CDR3 nucleotides are TGTGCCATCAGTGAGTCGACGACAGGGATGCATGACGGGGAGCTGTTTTTT. Translated: CAISESTTGMHDGELFF. The chain is built from TRBV10-3 and TRBJ2-2, with TRBD1 identical over 7 bases. V shed 0 bases, J shed 7 bases, and the junction held 11 bases outside the gene matches. Germline CDR1 and CDR2: ENHRY and SYGVKD. The CDR3 extends over 17 amino acids.